This TCR beta chain was profiled in a study of blood T cells in healthy people across ages. A remark on this clonotype: Its antigen is currently unknown.

There were healthy Caucasian individuals from Russia, aged roughly 6 to 90, serving as donors. They isolated at least 6 million PBMCs from each sample. Study observations and caveats: Underestimates were what the diversity estimates from one million T cells were considered to be. It was not known whether donors were CMV positive (a possible confounder of expanded clonotype changes).

For the second PCR, which ran for 7 to 11 cycles, a sample-barcoded 5' primer and a J-beta primer mix were used. TCRdb redid the calling of the 5' RACE reads with MiXCR, one entry per CDR3 protein. This table has around 870,000 distinct CDR3 sequences, around 30% appearing once. The trim removed 5 bases at V and 7 bases at J, leaving 10 bases unmatched. This CDR3 has 15 amino acids. Germline CDR1 reads SGHTA; CDR2 reads FQGNSA. The chain recombines TRBV7-2 with TRBJ1-4; TRBD1 matches 7 bases. The sequencing input was blood. This clonotype was obtained from a woman aged 80 or older in good health. Here the CDR3 reads CASSDARGISEKLFF. The CDR3 DNA reads as TGTGCCAGCAGCGACGCCAGGGGGATTAGTGAAAAACTGTTTTTT.